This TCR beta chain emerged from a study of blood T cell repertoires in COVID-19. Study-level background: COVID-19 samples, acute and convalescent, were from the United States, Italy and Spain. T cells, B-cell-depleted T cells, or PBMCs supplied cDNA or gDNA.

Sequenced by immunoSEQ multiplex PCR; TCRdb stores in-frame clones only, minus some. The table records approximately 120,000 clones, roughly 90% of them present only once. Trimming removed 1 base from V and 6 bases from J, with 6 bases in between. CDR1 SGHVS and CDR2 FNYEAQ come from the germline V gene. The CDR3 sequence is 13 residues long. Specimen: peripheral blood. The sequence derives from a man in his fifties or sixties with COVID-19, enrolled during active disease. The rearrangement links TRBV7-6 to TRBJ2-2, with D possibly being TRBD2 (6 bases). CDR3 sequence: CASSLGEAGELFF. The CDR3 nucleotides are TGTGCCAGCAGCTTAGGGGAGGCCGGGGAGCTGTTTTTT.